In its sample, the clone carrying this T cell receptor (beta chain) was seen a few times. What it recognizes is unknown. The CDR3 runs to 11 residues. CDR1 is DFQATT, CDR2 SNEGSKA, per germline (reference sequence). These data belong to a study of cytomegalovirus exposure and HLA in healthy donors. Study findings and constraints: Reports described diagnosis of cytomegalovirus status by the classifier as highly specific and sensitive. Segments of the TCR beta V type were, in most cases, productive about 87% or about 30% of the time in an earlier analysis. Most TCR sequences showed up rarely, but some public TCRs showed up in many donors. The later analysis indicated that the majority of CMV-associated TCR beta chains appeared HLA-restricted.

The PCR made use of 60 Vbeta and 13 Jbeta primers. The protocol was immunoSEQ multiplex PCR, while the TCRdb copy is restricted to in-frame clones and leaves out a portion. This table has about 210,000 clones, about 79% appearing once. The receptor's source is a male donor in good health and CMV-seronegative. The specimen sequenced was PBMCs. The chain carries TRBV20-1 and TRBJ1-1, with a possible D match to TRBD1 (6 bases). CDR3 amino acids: CTVGGGTEAFF. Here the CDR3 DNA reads TGCACTGTAGGGGGGGGAACTGAAGCTTTCTTT.